The sample holds a few counts of the clone carrying this TCR beta chain. Its specificity is unknown. Trimming left V 6 bases short and J 4 bases short, with 12 bases between. In germline, CDR1 is LNHDA, CDR2 SQIVND (reference sequence). The CDR3 runs 13 residues. This sample is part of a study of cytomegalovirus exposure and HLA in healthy donors. Study observations and caveats: Subsequent analysis revealed that first-cohort TCR clusters tended to co-occur in the roughly 120 validation repertoires. For most TCR sequences rarity was the rule, although some public TCRs occurred in many donors. Under in vitro conditions, three CMV-associated chains were confirmed as specific for CMV antigens.

TCRdb's table, derived via immunoSEQ multiplex PCR, lists solely in-frame clones and lacks some. The repertoire holds about 280,000 clones, with over 75% as singletons. Sequencing was carried out using PBMCs. V gene TRBV19 combines with J gene TRBJ1-2, with D maybe TRBD1 (5 bases). This clonotype originated in a woman aged 18-29 years in good health and CMV-seronegative. The CDR3 region has the DNA TGTGCCAGTAGCCCGGGACTTACCTATGGCTACACCTTC. Translation gives CASSPGLTYGYTF.